This T cell receptor (beta chain) comes out of a study of blood T cell repertoires in COVID-19. Study at large: Collection of acute and convalescent COVID-19 samples took place in the United States, Italy and Spain. T cells, B-cell-depleted T cells, or PBMCs provided the cDNA or gDNA that served as material.

The CDR3 is 15 amino acids. After removal of 8 bases from V and 0 bases from J, the junction contained 8 bases not matched to a gene. In the authors' methods: Estimated nucleated cell counts came from reference gene primer amplification. Profiling relied on immunoSEQ multiplex PCR, and the TCRdb table lists in-frame clones only, not all of them. The V and J calls and clone size come from that table; D and trimming were worked out from the DNA. Of around 140,000 clones in the sample, around 87% were seen once. The J gene is TRBJ1-1, the V gene TRBV5-3; 9 bases map to TRBD1. TRBV5-3 is placed among ORFs of uncertain function. Sequencing was performed on peripheral blood. This receptor was obtained from a man aged 45 to 65 who had recovered from COVID-19. CDR3 amino acids: CARYRGLIVNTEAFF. In nucleotides, the CDR3 is TGTGCCAGGTACAGGGGGCTTATAGTGAACACTGAAGCTTTCTTT.